This passage covers 3 T cell receptor beta chains from one sample sequenced in a study of beta chain features in type 1 diabetes. Expressed TCRB transcripts got sequenced, as all isolated RNA was reverse transcribed. TCRdb's table, derived via immunoSEQ multiplex PCR, lists solely in-frame clones and lacks some. The repertoire holds 330,000 or so clones, with about 20% as singletons. Sequenced: naive CD4+ T cells from blood. The receptor set was obtained from a woman younger than 30 in good health.

The chain combines TRBV5-4 with TRBJ1-2; D not resolved. From germline, CDR1 is SGHNT and CDR2 YYREEE (reference sequence). V lost 0 bases, J lost 1 base, and 16 bases lay in between. The CDR3 has 17 residues. In DNA form, the CDR3 reads TGTGCCAGCAGCTTGGAGACACGACCTGGGAGTAACTATGGCTACACCTTC. The encoded protein is CASSLETRPGSNYGYTF.

This clone was seen a few times. V is TRBV20-1 and J is TRBJ2-7; tentative D call: TRBD1 (6 bases). Germline CDR1 reads DFQATT; CDR2 reads SNEGSKA (reference sequence). V dropped 7 bases and J dropped 3 bases, with 10 bases sitting between them. The CDR3 has 11 residues. DNA of the CDR3: TGCAGTGGGACAGACAACTACGAGCAGTACTTC. It codes for CSGTDNYEQYF.

This clone was counted only a few times. V gene TRBV30 combines with J gene TRBJ2-1; 11 bases match TRBD2. There are 17 residues in the CDR3. V lost 2 bases to trimming and J lost 7 bases; unmatched junction nucleotides: 13. CDR1 is GTSNPN and CDR2 is SVGIG in the germline V gene (reference sequence). The CDR3 DNA reads as TGTGCCTGGAGTACACCGGGACTAGCGGCCCCTTGGAATGAGCAGTTCTTC. It translates to CAWSTPGLAAPWNEQFF.